The rows below give T cell receptor beta chains drawn from one sample of a study of T cell changes during pregnancy in multiple sclerosis. Clones were read by immunoSEQ multiplex PCR, and TCRdb kept only the in-frame ones, dropping some. Counted here are about 38,000 clones, around nine tenths occurring once; the ten biggest clones make up 6.5% to 8.5%. The source was CD8+ T cells from peripheral blood mononuclear cells, collected in the third trimester of pregnancy. The origin of the receptors is a female donor with multiple sclerosis, enrolled in a pregnancy study. The CDR3 runs from the conserved cysteine through the conserved F or W. Fields, in order: V gene, J gene, CDR3 protein.

V gene: TRBV7-9; J gene: TRBJ1-1; CDR3 protein: CASSLGVAGVTEAFF
V gene: TRBV19; J gene: TRBJ1-5; CDR3 protein: CASSYNGFINQPQHF
V gene: TRBV2; J gene: TRBJ1-2; CDR3 protein: CASSESPLYYGYTF
V gene: TRBV2; J gene: TRBJ2-3; CDR3 protein: CASSAGGRGTDTQYF
V gene: TRBV6-6; J gene: TRBJ1-2; CDR3 protein: CASSLTGGSYGYTF
V gene: TRBV4-3; J gene: TRBJ2-2; CDR3 protein: CASSQDPAGGAGELFF
V gene: TRBV28; J gene: TRBJ1-5; CDR3 protein: CASSSGVTDQPQHF
V gene: TRBV6-6; J gene: TRBJ2-5; CDR3 protein: CASSYSLQWETQYF
V gene: TRBV7-9; J gene: TRBJ2-1; CDR3 protein: CASSYLQGFYNEQFF
V gene: TRBV5-5; J gene: TRBJ2-1; CDR3 protein: CASSTISGGTYNEQFF
V gene: TRBV30; J gene: TRBJ1-6; CDR3 protein: CAWSGGPGAPLHF
V gene: TRBV6-5; J gene: TRBJ2-1; CDR3 protein: CASSTGTSEGEQFF
V gene: TRBV4-1; J gene: TRBJ2-1; CDR3 protein: CASSQGAKEQFF
V gene: TRBV10-3; J gene: TRBJ1-1; CDR3 protein: CAISDWLGTEAFF
V gene: TRBV27; J gene: TRBJ1-1; CDR3 protein: CASSTGTVNTEAFF
V gene: TRBV13; J gene: TRBJ2-5; CDR3 protein: CASSLGSTGVQETQYF
V gene: TRBV6-5; J gene: TRBJ2-1; CDR3 protein: CASRPRSYNEQFF
V gene: TRBV6-4; J gene: TRBJ1-4; CDR3 protein: CASARTPDRGEKLFF
V gene: TRBV11-2; J gene: TRBJ2-7; CDR3 protein: CASSLLEGAYEQYF
V gene: TRBV27; J gene: TRBJ1-5; CDR3 protein: CASSPTGQGRNQPQHF
V gene: TRBV6-1; J gene: TRBJ2-7; CDR3 protein: CASSGSTGERHFEQYF
V gene: TRBV13; J gene: TRBJ2-3; CDR3 protein: CASSLAPGGDTQYF
V gene: TRBV9; J gene: TRBJ2-1; CDR3 protein: CASSAFSGEIDEQFF
V gene: TRBV6-6; J gene: TRBJ2-6; CDR3 protein: CASSFDSLSGANVLTF
V gene: TRBV29-1; J gene: TRBJ1-2; CDR3 protein: CSAFIPGQHVSGYTF
V gene: TRBV30; J gene: TRBJ1-1; CDR3 protein: CAWTQGPPEAFF
V gene: TRBV7-6; J gene: TRBJ1-2; CDR3 protein: CASRGEDGYTF
V gene: TRBV5-4; J gene: TRBJ2-1; CDR3 protein: CASSLGTSGVGYNEQFF
V gene: TRBV9; J gene: TRBJ2-1; CDR3 protein: CASSVGAGVEQFF
V gene: TRBV19; J gene: TRBJ2-1; CDR3 protein: CASSIDAGPYNEQFF
V gene: TRBV13; J gene: TRBJ1-1; CDR3 protein: CASSQAPQGLGTEAFF
V gene: TRBV5-6; J gene: TRBJ2-5; CDR3 protein: CASSFGGAGETQYF
V gene: TRBV28; J gene: TRBJ1-5; CDR3 protein: CASSIQIFSNQPQHF
V gene: TRBV9; J gene: TRBJ1-1; CDR3 protein: CASSVDRDREYTEAFF
V gene: TRBV5-1; J gene: TRBJ1-5; CDR3 protein: CASSLGTGNQPQHF
V gene: TRBV6-5; J gene: TRBJ2-1; CDR3 protein: CASSDSPHDEQFF
V gene: TRBV7-8; J gene: TRBJ2-7; CDR3 protein: CASSSILIGGPPYEQYF
V gene: TRBV2; J gene: TRBJ2-1; CDR3 protein: CASSEGLWDREGVGSSYNEQFF
V gene: TRBV12-5; J gene: TRBJ1-2; CDR3 protein: CASGLDAGSYGYTF
V gene: TRBV4-3; J gene: TRBJ1-1; CDR3 protein: CASSQSGRKTEAFF
V gene: TRBV5-4; J gene: TRBJ2-7; CDR3 protein: CASSLSGYEQYF
V gene: TRBV6-1; J gene: TRBJ2-7; CDR3 protein: CASILQQGGYEQYF
V gene: TRBV4-1; J gene: TRBJ2-4; CDR3 protein: CASSPTLAGGVRTKNIQYF
V gene: TRBV4-1; J gene: TRBJ2-3; CDR3 protein: CASSHPPGTLRTDTQYF
V gene: TRBV7-2; J gene: TRBJ1-4; CDR3 protein: CASSQTGGDEKLFF
V gene: TRBV5-6; J gene: TRBJ2-2; CDR3 protein: CASRPTGTGELFF
V gene: TRBV30; J gene: TRBJ2-3; CDR3 protein: CAWSSAGPTDTQYF
V gene: TRBV5-6; J gene: TRBJ1-6; CDR3 protein: CASSWDREPLHF
V gene: TRBV27; J gene: TRBJ2-1; CDR3 protein: CASSHGTVNEQFF
V gene: TRBV6-4; J gene: TRBJ2-3; CDR3 protein: CASSEVPSANTDTQYF
V gene: TRBV7-2; J gene: TRBJ2-1; CDR3 protein: CASSLRRGDNEQFF
V gene: TRBV5-1; J gene: TRBJ1-1; CDR3 protein: CASSSGVNTEAFF
V gene: TRBV13; J gene: TRBJ1-3; CDR3 protein: CASSSKLSSGNTIYF